At least ten counts were recorded for the clone carrying this T cell receptor beta chain. Documented time point: sample taken at primary tumor resection. Via MiXCR, TCRdb re-called the 5' RACE reads, giving one row per CDR3 protein. The sample has roughly 10,000 distinct CDR3 sequences, approximately 6.3% seen once. Looked up from germline, CDR1 is SGHAT and CDR2 is FQNNGV. Trimming took off 6 bases at V and 7 bases at J, with 13 bases between the two ends. The CDR3 is 13 amino acids. This sample was taken from a study of spatial heterogeneity in lung cancer. The chain links TRBV11-2 to TRBJ2-1, with D maybe TRBD2 (5 bases). The sequence derives from a male donor with early-stage non-small cell lung cancer. This sample comprised PBMCs, obtained at surgery. CDR3 coding DNA: TGTGCCAGCAGGGAGGCCGGCCTTAATGAGCAGTTCTTC. This gives the protein CASREAGLNEQFF.